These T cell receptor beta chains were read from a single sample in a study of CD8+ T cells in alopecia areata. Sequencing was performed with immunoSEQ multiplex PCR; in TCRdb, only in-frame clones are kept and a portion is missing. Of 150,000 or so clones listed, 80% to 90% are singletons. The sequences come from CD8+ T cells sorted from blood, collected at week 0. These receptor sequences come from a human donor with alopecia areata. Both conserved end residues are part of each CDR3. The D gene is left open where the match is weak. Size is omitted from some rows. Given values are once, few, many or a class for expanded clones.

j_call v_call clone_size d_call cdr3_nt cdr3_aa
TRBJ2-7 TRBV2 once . TGTGCCAGCAGTGAACCAGGGAACGAGCAGTACTTC CASSEPGNEQYF
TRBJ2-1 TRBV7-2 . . TGTGCCAGCAGCTTATTGTGGGGGGCTAACAATGAGCAGTTCTTC CASSLLWGANNEQFF
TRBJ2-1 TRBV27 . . TGTGCCAGCAGTTTATCGTTTGGTATCCAATGGGATGAGCAGTTCTTC CASSLSFGIQWDEQFF
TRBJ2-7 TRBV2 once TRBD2 TGTGCCAGCAGTGAAGGTAGCGGGAGCTCCTACGAGCAGTACTTC CASSEGSGSSYEQYF
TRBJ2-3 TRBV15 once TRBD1 TGTGCCACCAGCAGAGCCCCGGGACAGGAGCTCGCAGATACGCAGTATTTT CATSRAPGQELADTQYF
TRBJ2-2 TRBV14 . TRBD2 TGTGCCAGCAGCCAAGTTGCAGCGGGGGGAATTATGGCCGGGGAGCTGTTTTTT CASSQVAAGGIMAGELFF
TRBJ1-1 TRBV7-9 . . TGTGCCAGCAGACCAGGGCTCACTGAAGCTTTCTTT CASRPGLTEAFF
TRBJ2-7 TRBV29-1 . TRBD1 TGCAGCGTGAATGGGGGACAGGGACCCTACGAGCAGTACTTC CSVNGGQGPYEQYF
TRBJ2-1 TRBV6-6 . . TGTGCCAGCAGTTACTCTCTGGCCGAGAACGACCCAGTCTTC CASSYSLAENDPVF
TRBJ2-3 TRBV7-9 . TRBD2 TGTGCCAGCAGCCCCAGGACTAGTTCCGTGGGGGATACGCAGTATTTT CASSPRTSSVGDTQYF
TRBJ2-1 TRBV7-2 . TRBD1 TGTGCCAGCAGCGAGACAGGGCAATGGAATGAGCAGTTCTTC CASSETGQWNEQFF
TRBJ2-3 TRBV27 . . TGTGCCAGCAGGGGTCAGGGAGATACGCAGTATTTT CASRGQGDTQYF
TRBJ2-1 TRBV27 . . TGTGCCAACAGTTGGGGGGCTGGGAATGAGCAGTTCTTC CANSWGAGNEQFF
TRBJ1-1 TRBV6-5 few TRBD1 TGTGCCAGCAGTTGGGGGACAGGGCAGACTGAAGCTTTCTTT CASSWGTGQTEAFF
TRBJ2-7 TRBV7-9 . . TGTGCCAGCAGCTTAGGCATTGACTATTCCTACGAGCAGTACTTC CASSLGIDYSYEQYF
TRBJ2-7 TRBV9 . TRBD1 TGTGCCAGCAGCGGGGACAGAGCCTACGAGCAGTACTTC CASSGDRAYEQYF
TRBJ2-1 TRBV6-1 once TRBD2 TGTGCCAGCAGTGGGGCTAGCGGGCCCTACAATGAGCAGTTCTTC CASSGASGPYNEQFF
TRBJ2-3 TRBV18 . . TGTGCCAGCTCAACTAGCACAGATACGCAGTATTTT CASSTSTDTQYF
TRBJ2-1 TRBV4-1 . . TGCGCCAGCAGCCAAGGCTACAATGAGCAGTTCTTC CASSQGYNEQFF
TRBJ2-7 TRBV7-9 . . TGTGCCAGCAGCGCGCCCGGGACCTCCTACGAGCAGTACTTC CASSAPGTSYEQYF
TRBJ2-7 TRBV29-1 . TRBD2 TGCAGCGTTGTTATAGCGGGCTCCTACGAGCAGTACTTC CSVVIAGSYEQYF
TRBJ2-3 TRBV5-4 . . TGTGCCAGCAGCCCCGGGGGCTTTACAGATACGCAGTATTTT CASSPGGFTDTQYF
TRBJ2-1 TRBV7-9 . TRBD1 TGTGCCAGCACCGGTAGGGGGCCCCCGCCCGATGAGCAGTTCTTC CASTGRGPPPDEQFF
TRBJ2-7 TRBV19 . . TGTGCCAGTAGTATCCCAGGGAGCGAGCAGTACTTC CASSIPGSEQYF
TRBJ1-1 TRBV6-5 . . TGTGCCAGCAGTGAACGGGGGGGCGCGACTGAAGCTTTCTTT CASSERGGATEAFF
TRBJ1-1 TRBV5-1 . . TGCGCCAGCAGCCAAGGTTCCACTGAAGCTTTCTTT CASSQGSTEAFF
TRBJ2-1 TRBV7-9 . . TGTGCCAGCAGCTCCGGACAGTACAATGAGCAGTTCTTC CASSSGQYNEQFF
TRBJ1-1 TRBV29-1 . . TGCAGCGTCCCAGGAGGGAACACTGAAGCTTTCTTT CSVPGGNTEAFF
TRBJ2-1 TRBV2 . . TGTGCCAGCAGCACTACGGCGGGACAAGCCTCCTACAATGAGCAGTTCTTC CASSTTAGQASYNEQFF
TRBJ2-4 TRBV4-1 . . TGCGCCAGCAGCCAAGATGGGGGGAGTGGTGCCAAAAACATTCAGTACTTC CASSQDGGSGAKNIQYF
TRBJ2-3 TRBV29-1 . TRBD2 TGCAGCGTTGAAGAGGGACTAGCGGGAGGCGAGGCAGATACGCAGTATTTT CSVEEGLAGGEADTQYF
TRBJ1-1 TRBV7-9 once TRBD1 TGTGCCAGCAGCTTAGCCCCGGGACAGGATGAAGCTTTCTTT CASSLAPGQDEAFF
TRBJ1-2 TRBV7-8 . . TGTGCCAGCAGCTTAGGGGCAGATGGCTACACCTTC CASSLGADGYTF
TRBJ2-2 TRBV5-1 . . TGCGCCAGCAGCTTGGAGTCGTCTAGTCTAACCGGGGAGCTGTTTTTT CASSLESSSLTGELFF
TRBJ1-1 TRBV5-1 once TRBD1 TGCGCCAGCACCGGAGACCGGGACAGGGATCCCATTGAAGCTTTCTTT CASTGDRDRDPIEAFF
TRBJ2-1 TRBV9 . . TGTGCCAGCAGCGGTACGTCTAGGCAGTTCTTC CASSGTSRQFF
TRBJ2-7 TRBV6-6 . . TGTGCCAGCAGTTACCGGACCTACTACGAGCAGTACTTC CASSYRTYYEQYF
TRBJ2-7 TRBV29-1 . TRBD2 TGCAGCGTCGCTTCAGGGGCTAGCGGGAGGCTCAACGAGCAGTACTTC CSVASGASGRLNEQYF
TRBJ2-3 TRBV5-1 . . TGCGCCAGCAGCTTGGAGGTGGCAGATACGCAGTATTTT CASSLEVADTQYF
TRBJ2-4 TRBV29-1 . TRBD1 TGCAGCGTCCTCGGGACAGGGGGGGACATTCAGTACTTC CSVLGTGGDIQYF
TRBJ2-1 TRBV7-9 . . TGTGCCAGCAGCTTAGGCGGCGGAGACAATGAGCAGTTCTTC CASSLGGGDNEQFF
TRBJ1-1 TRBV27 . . TGTGCCAGCAGTTTTTGGGGGCGAGGCACTGAAGCTTTCTTT CASSFWGRGTEAFF
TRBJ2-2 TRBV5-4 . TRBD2 TGTGCCAGCAGACTCTTACTAGCGGGAGACACCGGGGAGCTGTTTTTT CASRLLLAGDTGELFF
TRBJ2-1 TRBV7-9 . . TGTGCCAGCAGCTTAGCATTTGACCTTATGAGCGACAATGAGCAGTTCTTC CASSLAFDLMSDNEQFF
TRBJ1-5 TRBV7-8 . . TGTGCCAGCAGCTCCGGGCCTAACAATCAGCCCCAGCATTTT CASSSGPNNQPQHF
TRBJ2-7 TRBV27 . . TGTGCCAGCAGTTTATGGGCAGGGCCGTACGAGCAGTACTTC CASSLWAGPYEQYF
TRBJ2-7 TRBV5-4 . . TGTGCCAGCAGCCGGACGGGGGATTCCTACGAGCAGTACTTC CASSRTGDSYEQYF
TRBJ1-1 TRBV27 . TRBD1 TGTGCCAGCAGTCCCTGGACAGGGCCAATACCTACTGAAGCTTTCTTT CASSPWTGPIPTEAFF
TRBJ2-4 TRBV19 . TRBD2 TGTGCCAGTAGTACCAGCGGGGCAGCCAAAAACATTCAGTACTTC CASSTSGAAKNIQYF
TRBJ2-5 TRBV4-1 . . TGCGCCAGCAGCCGTGGGTTAATCCAAGAGACCCAGTACTTC CASSRGLIQETQYF
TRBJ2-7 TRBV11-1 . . TGTGCCAGCAGCTCAGACGCGGGGGAGCAGTACTTC CASSSDAGEQYF
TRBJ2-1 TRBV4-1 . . TGCGCCAGCAGCCAAAGCAGGGGGAGGTCATCCAATGAGCAGTTCTTC CASSQSRGRSSNEQFF
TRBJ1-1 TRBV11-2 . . TGTGCCAGCCACGGACCGTTCACTGAAGCTTTCTTT CASHGPFTEAFF